This passage covers 3 T cell receptor beta chains from one sample sequenced in a study of spatial heterogeneity in lung cancer. TCRdb re-called the 5' RACE reads through MiXCR, storing one row per CDR3 protein. Here the sample spans several thousand distinct CDR3 sequences, roughly 18% being singletons. Time point denoted: sample taken at primary tumor resection. Whole RNA, isolated from tumor, nontumor lung or frozen PBMC, was sequenced without prior sorting. The sample was normal lung tissue next to the tumor, taken at surgery. The receptor source for this set is a male donor with early-stage non-small cell lung cancer.

This clonotype appeared a few times. The rearrangement links TRBV7-6 to TRBJ1-4; no clear D. Trimming stripped 2 bases from V and 8 bases from J, with 6 bases between. Per the germline V gene, CDR1 is SGHVS and CDR2 is FNYEAQ. The CDR3 runs to 12 residues. This CDR3 is CASSLPGEKLFF. The CDR3 DNA follows: TGTGCCAGCAGCTTACCCGGGGAAAAACTGTTTTTT.

This clonotype was picked up many times. The chain carries TRBV20-1 and TRBJ2-5; D might be TRBD1 (6 bases). CDR1 and CDR2 (germline): DFQATT, SNEGSKA (reference sequence). Trimming cost V 6 bases and J 3 bases, with 17 bases left between them. The CDR3 is made up of 14 amino acids. The CDR3 here is CSAATSGTKETQYF. The CDR3 DNA reads as TGCAGTGCGGCAACATCCGGGACAAAAGAGACCCAGTACTTC.

This clonotype was observed many times. The chain recombines TRBV28 with TRBJ2-2, with 9 bases lining up with TRBD2. V dropped 7 bases and J dropped 11; count of bases not matched to a gene: 5. Germline V gene sequence: CDR1 MDHEN, CDR2 SYDVKM. The CDR3 is made up of 12 amino acids. CDR3 region: CASTGGGVELFF. CDR3 nucleotides: TGTGCCAGCACCGGCGGGGGGGTCGAGCTGTTTTTT.